The following is a TCR beta chain sequence with its context. Data came from immunoSEQ multiplex PCR; TCRdb stores just in-frame clones and leaves some out. The data hold roughly 23,000 clones, with under 90% observed a single time. The CDR3 spans 15 residues. The ends were cut back, 5 bases at V and 8 bases at J, with 21 bases in the middle. Germline V lookup: CDR1 SEHNR, CDR2 FQNEAQ (reference sequence). This entry belongs to a study of OX40 agonist ivuxolimab in advanced cancers. The overall study: Hepatocellular carcinoma, melanoma, renal cell or head and neck cancer was diagnosed in the dose-escalation patients.

The sampling schedule covered blood at baseline, cycle 4 day 1, and cycle 7 day 1. Material: CD4+ or CD8+ T cells sorted from blood, obtained in a trial of the OX40 agonist ivuxolimab. The rearrangement uses TRBV7-9 and TRBJ1-2; D might be TRBD1 (5 bases). The origin of this receptor is an adult with an advanced solid tumor such as melanoma, head and neck, liver or kidney cancer. The CDR3 region is CASSTRVGRVEGYTF. CDR3 bases: TGTGCCAGCAGCACCAGAGTGGGGCGGGTGGAAGGCTACACCTTC.